These 15 T cell receptor beta chains share one sample of origin, sequenced in a study of cytomegalovirus exposure and HLA in healthy donors. Libraries were prepared by immunoSEQ multiplex PCR; TCRdb keeps only in-frame clonotypes and omits some of them. The data hold approximately 230,000 clones, with roughly 87% observed a single time. The sample consisted of PBMCs. The source of these receptors is a man aged 18 to 29 in good health and CMV-seropositive.

The chain combines TRBV1 with TRBJ2-3; the listed D gene, TRBD2, was not tested against the DNA. TRBV1 represents a pseudogene. This CDR3 comprises 17 residues. The CDR3 here is CTSSHNLTSGTEDTQYF. CDR3 sequence (DNA): TGCACCAGCAGCCATAATTTGACTAGCGGGACAGAAGATACGCAGTATTTT.

This sequence joins TRBV6-5 and TRBJ2-6; 7 positions agree with TRBD1. Looked up from germline, CDR1 is MNHEY and CDR2 is SVGAGI. There are 16 residues in the CDR3. J was trimmed by 2 bases and V by 0 bases; bases with no gene match: 1. CDR3 protein: CASSYSGGTGANVLTF. The CDR3 nucleotides are TGTGCCAGCAGTTACTCAGGGGGCACTGGGGCCAACGTCCTGACTTTC.

J is TRBJ2-7 and V is TRBV28; D ambiguous. Deletions cut 1 base from V and 0 bases from J, with 19 bases between. Germline V lookup: CDR1 MDHEN, CDR2 SYDVKM. The CDR3 runs 18 residues. CDR3 amino acids: CASSLFFDLAGSSYEQYF. The CDR3 DNA follows: TGTGCCAGCAGTTTATTTTTTGATTTGGCAGGTAGCTCCTACGAGCAGTACTTC.

This rearrangement joins TRBV4-3 to TRBJ2-2, with D possibly being TRBD2 (6 bases). Deletions cut 4 bases from V and 6 bases from J, with 12 bases between. This CDR3 spans 14 amino acids. The germline V gene has CDR1 LGHNA and CDR2 YSLEER. CDR3: CASSLRRGSGELFF. The CDR3 DNA follows: TGCGCCAGCAGCCTAAGACGGGGGTCCGGGGAGCTGTTTTTT.

The chain links TRBV5-1 to TRBJ1-2; TRBD1 matches at 8 bases. This CDR3 comprises 14 residues. Germline lookup yields CDR1 SGHRS and CDR2 YFSETQ. The trim removed 6 bases at V and 4 bases at J, leaving 8 bases unmatched. The CDR3 sequence is CASKVTGEPYGYTF. The DNA for the CDR3 is TGCGCCAGCAAAGTGACAGGGGAACCCTATGGCTACACCTTC.

The chain combines TRBV7-8 with TRBJ2-7; TRBD2 matches 8 bases. The CDR3 length is 15 residues. J was trimmed by 3 bases and V by 1 base; bases with no gene match: 5. Germline CDR1 and CDR2: SGHVS and FQNEAQ. CDR3 region: CASSLVGGGNYEQYF. The CDR3 DNA reads TGTGCCAGCAGCTTAGTTGGCGGGGGGAACTACGAGCAGTACTTC. The whole variable domain, remainder taken from reference TRBV7-8 and TRBJ2-7, is GAGVSQSPRYKVAKRGQDVALRCDPISGHVSLFWYQQALGQGPEFLTYFQNEAQLDKSGLPSDRFFAERPEGSVSTLKIQRTQQEDSAVYLCASSLVGGGNYEQYFGPGTRLTVT.

The chain couples TRBV5-6 to TRBJ1-4, with 7 nucleotides matching TRBD1. CDR3 length: 15 residues. Germline lookup yields CDR1 SGHDT and CDR2 YYEEEE. Unmatched junction bases numbered 4, after V lost 5 bases and J lost 0 bases. CDR3 coding DNA: TGTGCCAGCAGAGAGACAGGGACAACTAATGAAAAACTGTTTTTT. This encodes CASRETGTTNEKLFF.

This chain uses TRBV9 with TRBJ2-7; 9 bases are shared with TRBD1. Trimming removed 4 bases from V and 4 bases from J; junction bases left unmatched: 6. This CDR3 is 14 amino acids long. Germline loops: CDR1 SGDLS, CDR2 YYNGEE. CDR3 loop: CASSLGQGSYEQYF. The CDR3 nucleotides are TGTGCCAGCAGCTTGGGACAGGGTAGTTACGAGCAGTACTTC.

Worth noting for this clone: Different DNA sequences within this sample yield the same CDR3. This chain connects TRBV9 to TRBJ2-1; D call uncertain. Germline V gene sequence: CDR1 SGDLS, CDR2 YYNGEE. This CDR3 spans 14 amino acids. Trimming left V 1 base short and J 0 bases short, with 5 bases between. In nucleotides, the CDR3 is TGTGCCAGCAGCGTAAGGAGCTCCTACAATGAGCAGTTCTTC. Translating it yields CASSVRSSYNEQFF.

The chain is built from TRBV4-2 and TRBJ2-7, with D possibly being TRBD1 (5 bases). CDR1 LGHNA and CDR2 YNFKEQ come from the germline V gene. The V end was cut by 0 bases, the J end by 3 bases, with 9 bases between. The CDR3 runs to 14 residues. The CDR3 DNA sequence: TGTGCCAGCAGCCAAGATTGGGGCGACTACGAGCAGTACTTC. Protein sequence: CASSQDWGDYEQYF.

The chain has TRBV29-1 and TRBJ2-1; D unresolved. The length of the CDR3 is 13 residues. The V gene's germline CDR1 is SQVTM and CDR2 ANQGSEA. Between the trimmed V and J ends, which lost 5 bases and 3 bases, there was a span of 11 bases. CDR3 in DNA: TGCAGCGTTTGGAGAACTGGCTACAATGAGCAGTTCTTC. Translated, it gives CSVWRTGYNEQFF.

This clone has only a few counts. V is TRBV19 and J is TRBJ2-2, with 8 nucleotides matching TRBD1. The CDR3 is made up of 13 amino acids. The V segment lost 8 bases and the J segment 4 bases; nucleotides outside the gene matches: 3. Germline-derived CDR1 and CDR2 are LNHDA and SQIVND (reference sequence). CDR3 loop: CASQQGGTGELFF. DNA for the CDR3: TGTGCCAGTCAACAGGGGGGCACCGGGGAGCTGTTTTTT.

The V call is TRBV5-1, the J call TRBJ2-5; D is uncertain. The CDR3 consists of 14 residues. Per germline, CDR1 SGHRS and CDR2 YFSETQ. Trimming left V 1 base short and J 7 bases short, with 14 bases between. The CDR3 DNA reads TGCGCCAGCAGCTTGCCCCAAGTGTTGGGGACCCAGTACTTC. Protein sequence: CASSLPQVLGTQYF. Based on the CDR3 plus reference TRBV5-1 and TRBJ2-5, the full variable domain is KAGVTQTPRYLIKTRGQQVTLSCSPISGHRSVSWYQQTPGQGLQFLFEYFSETQRNKGNFPGRFSGRQFSNSRSEMNVSTLELGDSALYLCASSLPQVLGTQYFGPGTRLLVL.

The chain links TRBV27 to TRBJ2-7, with TRBD2 identical over 12 bases. V dropped 6 bases and J dropped 2; count of bases not matched to a gene: 8. The CDR3 covers 16 residues. Per the germline V gene, CDR1 is MNHEY and CDR2 is SMNVEV (reference sequence). The CDR3 nucleotides are TGTGCCAGCAGCTTTTCTAGCGGGAGGGTAACCTACGAGCAGTACTTC. Residues: CASSFSSGRVTYEQYF.

The genes are TRBV18 and TRBJ1-3; a weak D match, TRBD1 (6 bases). CDR3 length equals 16 residues. In germline, CDR1 is KGHSH, CDR2 LQKENI. V lost 0 bases to trimming and J lost 2 bases, with 11 bases between them. CDR3 residues: CASSPPSRGPGNTIYF. CDR3 nucleotides: TGTGCCAGCTCACCACCGTCCCGGGGGCCTGGAAACACCATATATTTT.